The clone carrying this TCR beta chain was seen at least ten times. Its antigen remains unidentified. Noted time point: pre-sensitization, week 0. Treatment denoted: therapeutic diphenylcyclopropenone sensitization with weekly scalp DPC. The data stem from a study of human T cells and chemical hapten exposure. For the study at large: The use of 2% DPC on roughly 2 cm by roughly 2 cm of upper inner arm skin constituted sensitization. Read at 6 days, the patch tests placed 0.01% DPC on the upper back. Broader study findings: Sensitization with DPC brought no change to TCRs above 1 in 1000 in frequency.

In the library, unique molecular identifiers were attached to individual cDNA molecules. TCRdb analysed the RACE reads with MiXCR anew, one entry per CDR3 protein. Of over 300,000 distinct CDR3 sequences in the sample, more than 4.5% were seen once. Source: whole blood, taken in connection with sensitization to the hapten diphenylcyclopropenone (DPC). This TCR came from a woman between 50 and 59 years old with alopecia areata. Some clones in this sample may be carry-over from other donors' samples.

The CDR3 region has the DNA TGTGCCTGGAACATGGGACAGCGGATCTCTGGGGCCAACGTCCTGACTTTC. The encoded protein is CAWNMGQRISGANVLTF. The chain is built from TRBV30 and TRBJ2-6; 7 nucleotides align to TRBD1. V shed 4 bases and J 0 bases; nucleotides not matched to a gene: 9. The CDR3 runs 17 residues. CDR1 and CDR2 (germline): GTSNPN, SVGIG (reference sequence).